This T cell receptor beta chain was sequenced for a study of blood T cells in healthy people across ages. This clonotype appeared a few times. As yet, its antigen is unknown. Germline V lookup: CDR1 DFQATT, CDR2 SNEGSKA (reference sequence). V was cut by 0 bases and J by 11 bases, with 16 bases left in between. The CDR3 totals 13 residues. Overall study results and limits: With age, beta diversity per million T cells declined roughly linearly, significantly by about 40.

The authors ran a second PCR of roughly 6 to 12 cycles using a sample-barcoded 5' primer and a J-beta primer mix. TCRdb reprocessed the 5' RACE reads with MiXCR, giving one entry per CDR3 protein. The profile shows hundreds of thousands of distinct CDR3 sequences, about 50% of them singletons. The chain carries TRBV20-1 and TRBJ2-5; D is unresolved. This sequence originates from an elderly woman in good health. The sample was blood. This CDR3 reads CSARDSRAGEQYF. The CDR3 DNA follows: TGCAGTGCTAGAGATTCGCGTGCCGGTGAGCAGTACTTC.